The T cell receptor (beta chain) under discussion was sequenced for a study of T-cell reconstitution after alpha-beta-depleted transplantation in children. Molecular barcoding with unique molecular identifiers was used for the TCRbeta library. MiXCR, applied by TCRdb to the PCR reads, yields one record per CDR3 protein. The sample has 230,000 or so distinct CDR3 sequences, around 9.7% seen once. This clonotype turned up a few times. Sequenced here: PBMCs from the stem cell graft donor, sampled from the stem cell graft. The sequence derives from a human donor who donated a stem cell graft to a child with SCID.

This CDR3 reads CASSLGALGEQYF. The CDR3 coding sequence is TGTGCCAGCAGTCTCGGGGCGCTAGGCGAGCAGTACTTC. This chain joins TRBV12-3 or TRBV12-4 and TRBJ2-7; D assignment may be TRBD1 or TRBD2 (5 bases each). The CDR3 sequence is 13 residues long. Trimming cost V 5 bases and J 6 bases, with 14 bases left between them.